Following are 26 T cell receptor beta chains from one sample sequenced in a study of shared clonotypes between healthy human individuals (dated by TCRdb to between 2020 and 2021). The library was produced with the immunoSEQ multiplex PCR assay. TCRdb obtained this table from immuneACCESS and retained in-frame rearrangements with V and J assigned. These tables miss some clones; where compared with another copy, unresolved V genes account for less than half of the shortfall, and the remainder is unexplained. This sample comprises roughly 500,000 clones, approximately 85% of them detected only once. The ten largest clones add up to 10% to 15% of the sample. Material: PBMCs. The receptors come from a woman aged 40 to 50 in good health. Some clones in this sample may be carry-over from other donors' samples.

The J gene is TRBJ1-5, the V gene TRBV27, with D possibly matching TRBD1 (5 bases). Germline CDR1 reads MNHEY; CDR2 reads SMNVEV (reference sequence). The CDR3 is made up of 15 amino acids. Trimming took off 5 bases at V and 12 bases at J, with 23 bases between the two ends. CDR3 loop: CASSRGGTLQSYQHF. The CDR3, as DNA: TGTGCCAGCAGTAGGGGAGGGACCCTTCAATCATACCAGCATTTT.

This clone was counted once. V is TRBV27 and J is TRBJ2-7; D is possibly TRBD1 (6 bases). The germline V gene has CDR1 MNHEY and CDR2 SMNVEV (reference sequence). Deletions cut 3 bases from V and 7 bases from J, with 13 bases between. The CDR3 runs to 13 residues. The CDR3 loop is CASSLGAETEQYF. In DNA, the CDR3 is TGTGCCAGCAGTTTGGGGGCAGAAACGGAGCAGTACTTC.

Comment on this clone: One end of the junction fails to match germline, which may point to a read error. The chain has TRBV7-2 and TRBJ2-7; 8 nucleotides match TRBD1. The CDR3 consists of 16 residues. Germline CDR1 reads SGHTA; CDR2 reads FQGNSA. This CDR3 is CASSLREAGQGYGQYF. The DNA of the CDR3 is TGTGCCAGCAGCTTAAGAGAGGCCGGACAGGGCTACGGGCAGTACTTC.

V is TRBV9 and J is TRBJ2-3; TRBD2 aligns across 15 bases. The germline CDR1 and CDR2 sequences are SGDLS and YYNGEE. The CDR3 totals 19 residues. With V trimmed by 4 bases and J by 1 base, 10 bases remained unmatched. The CDR3 loop is CASSTTPGLAGGGTDTQYF. Here the CDR3 DNA reads TGTGCCAGCAGCACTACCCCGGGACTAGCGGGAGGAGGCACAGATACGCAGTATTTT.

The J gene is TRBJ2-7, the V gene TRBV4-3; 12 positions match TRBD2. Germline CDR1 reads LGHNA; CDR2 reads YSLEER. CDR3 length: 18 residues. V was clipped by 0 bases and J by 2 bases; unmatched bases: 8. CDR3 in amino acids: CASSQDDTSGRRTYEQYF. CDR3 coding DNA: TGCGCCAGCAGCCAAGATGATACTAGCGGGAGGAGAACCTACGAGCAGTACTTC.

V and J are TRBV18 and TRBJ2-3; perhaps TRBD2 as D (5 bases). CDR1 and CDR2 from the germline V gene are KGHSH and LQKENI. This CDR3 comprises 13 residues. Trimming took 6 bases from V and 4 from J, leaving 11 bases between them. The CDR3 reads CASSLTRADTQYF. In DNA, the CDR3 is TGTGCCAGCTCTCTAACGAGGGCAGATACGCAGTATTTT.

This clone appeared a few times. V gene TRBV6-6 combines with J gene TRBJ2-3; 8 bases agree with TRBD1. This CDR3 has 15 amino acids. Germline V gene lookup returns CDR1 MNHNY and CDR2 SVGAGI (reference sequence). The V gene end was trimmed by 3 bases and the J gene end by 3 bases; junction bases not matched to a gene: 5. CDR3 residues: CASSYQGARTDTQYF. DNA of the CDR3: TGTGCCAGCAGTTATCAGGGGGCGAGAACAGATACGCAGTATTTT.

This clone was recorded once. The rearrangement uses TRBV7-9 and TRBJ1-1; TRBD1 agrees at 9 bases. V lost 1 base and J lost 5; bases outside the gene matches: 5. The CDR3 extends over 15 amino acids. The V gene's germline CDR1 is SEHNR and CDR2 FQNEAQ (reference sequence). The chain's CDR3 is CASSLETGGQTEAFF. The CDR3 coding sequence is TGTGCCAGCAGCTTAGAGACAGGGGGGCAGACTGAAGCTTTCTTT.

The chain combines TRBV30 with TRBJ1-3; D perhaps matches TRBD1 (6 bases). Trimming took off 0 bases at V and 7 bases at J, with 25 bases between the two ends. This CDR3 has 18 residues. Germline loops: CDR1 GTSNPN, CDR2 SVGIG (reference sequence). The CDR3 sequence is CAWSVGTLTGRTSNTIYF. The CDR3 coding sequence is TGTGCCTGGAGTGTAGGCACTTTAACAGGGAGAACGTCCAACACCATATATTTT.

This clone was seen a few times. This chain's CDR3 is CASSLAPWRSTDTQYF. The CDR3 DNA follows: TGTGCCAGCAGCTTAGCCCCGTGGCGGAGCACAGATACGCAGTATTTT. The chain combines TRBV7-2 with TRBJ2-3; no clear D gene. V was cut by 0 bases and J by 0 bases, with 10 bases left in between. The CDR3 spans 16 residues. Germline-derived CDR1 and CDR2 are SGHTA and FQGNSA.

The CDR3 DNA reads TGTGCCAGCAGCTTGGAGGGGTTTGGCTACACCTTC. Its protein product is CASSLEGFGYTF. The chain combines TRBV5-4 with TRBJ1-2; possible D gene TRBD1, 5 bases. CDR1 SGHNT and CDR2 YYREEE come from the germline V gene (reference sequence). This CDR3 spans 12 amino acids. V lost 0 bases to trimming and J lost 7 bases, with 7 bases between them.

V is TRBV9 and J is TRBJ1-1; no clear D. The CDR3 has 15 amino acids. CDR1 is SGDLS and CDR2 is YYNGEE in the germline V gene. V was clipped by 0 bases and J by 1 base, with 10 bases between them. CDR3 sequence (DNA): TGTGCCAGCAGCGTAGATGGGGTGCCGAACACTGAAGCTTTCTTT. Protein: CASSVDGVPNTEAFF.

The J gene is TRBJ2-3, the V gene TRBV11-2, with a weak D call TRBD2 (5 bases). The V and J ends lost 1 base and 3 bases respectively, with 14 bases between them. Germline-derived CDR1 and CDR2 are SGHAT and FQNNGV. This CDR3 is built from 16 residues. The CDR3 region is CASSLGEGLGTDTQYF. In nucleotides, the CDR3 is TGTGCCAGCAGCTTAGGAGAGGGCCTGGGGACAGATACGCAGTATTTT.

As concerns this clone: Within the sample, other DNA sequences also encode this same CDR3. The chain couples TRBV6-5 to TRBJ2-1; D gene ambiguous. CDR1 and CDR2 (germline): MNHEY, SVGAGI. Trimming took 6 bases from V and 3 from J, leaving 3 bases between them. The CDR3 covers 11 residues. This chain's CDR3 is CASRGYNEQFF. CDR3 bases: TGTGCCAGCAGGGGCTACAATGAGCAGTTCTTC.

The rearrangement links TRBV29-1 to TRBJ2-1; 7 positions match TRBD1. The CDR3 spans 14 residues. The germline V gene has CDR1 SQVTM and CDR2 ANQGSEA. V was pared by 6 bases and J by 2 bases, with 7 bases of the junction left unmatched. CDR3 residues: CSVNDRVAYNEQFF. DNA of the CDR3: TGCAGCGTAAACGACAGGGTGGCCTACAATGAGCAGTTCTTC.

This sequence joins TRBV29-1 and TRBJ1-1; no firm D call. From germline, CDR1 is SQVTM and CDR2 ANQGSEA. V lost 2 bases and J lost 6, with 13 bases in between. The CDR3 consists of 13 residues. CDR3 loop: CSVEPLFAAEAFF. The CDR3 DNA reads TGCAGCGTTGAACCCCTCTTTGCCGCTGAAGCTTTCTTT.

This sequence joins TRBV14 and TRBJ2-1; 7 bases map to TRBD1. Germline-derived CDR1 and CDR2 are SGHDN and FVKESK. V was clipped by 4 bases and J by 10 bases; unmatched bases: 28. This CDR3 is built from 20 residues. In DNA, the CDR3 is TGTGCCAGCAGCCCCGGGTCGTGGTTACGAAGGGACAGCAAAGTTTGGGAGCAGTTCTTC. It is translated as CASSPGSWLRRDSKVWEQFF.

V and J are TRBV7-2 and TRBJ2-7; TRBD1 matches at 9 bases. The CDR3 runs to 14 residues. Germline CDR1 and CDR2: SGHTA and FQGNSA. With 5 bases clipped from V and 4 bases from J, the junction kept 6 bases outside the gene matches. The CDR3 reads CASSRYRGPYEQYF. CDR3 DNA: TGTGCCAGCAGCAGATACAGGGGGCCTTACGAGCAGTACTTC.

The chain recombines TRBV7-9 with TRBJ1-4; 9 bases fit TRBD1. Germline CDR1 SEHNR, CDR2 FQNEAQ (reference sequence). Losses at the gene ends were 0 bases for V and 5 bases for J; bases not matched to a gene: 1. This CDR3 is built from 15 residues. The CDR3 spells CASSLATGGNEKLFF. The CDR3 DNA follows: TGTGCCAGCAGCTTAGCGACAGGGGGAAATGAAAAACTGTTTTTT.

The J gene is TRBJ2-1, the V gene TRBV9; TRBD2 matches 7 bases. Germline CDR1 is SGDLS and CDR2 is YYNGEE. CDR3 length equals 18 residues. V gave up 1 base and J gave up 5 bases; unmatched junction bases: 15. CDR3 DNA: TGTGCCAGCAGCGTATTTGATCTCAGCGGGACTAAAAACAATGAGCAGTTCTTC. Its protein product is CASSVFDLSGTKNNEQFF.

The chain has TRBV14 and TRBJ2-7; tentatively, D is TRBD1 (6 bases). Trimming shortened V by 3 bases and J by 6 bases, and 18 bases separated the two germline ends. CDR3 length: 15 residues. The V gene's germline CDR1 is SGHDN and CDR2 FVKESK. CDR3 sequence reads: CASSHPNRDEGEQYF. DNA of the CDR3: TGTGCCAGCAGCCACCCGAACAGGGACGAGGGCGAGCAGTACTTC.

In this sample, this clone turned up many times. The rearrangement uses TRBV7-9 and TRBJ2-3, with 15 bases that match TRBD2. Trimming took 1 base from V and 4 from J; bases not matched to a gene: 3. The CDR3 is 17 amino acids. Per the germline V gene, CDR1 is SEHNR and CDR2 is FQNEAQ (reference sequence). The DNA of the CDR3 is TGTGCCAGCAGCTTAGGGACTAGCGGGAGGGCCGCAGATACGCAGTATTTT. Its protein is CASSLGTSGRAADTQYF.

This rearrangement joins TRBV5-1 to TRBJ1-1, with 7 bases aligning to TRBD1. This CDR3 is 15 amino acids long. The V and J ends lost 4 bases and 4 bases, in that order; junction bases with no gene match: 10. Germline values: CDR1 SGHRS, CDR2 YFSETQ. The CDR3 here is CASSALTGSGTEAFF. In DNA, the CDR3 is TGCGCCAGCAGCGCCCTGACAGGGTCGGGCACTGAAGCTTTCTTT.

In its sample, this clone was seen a few times. The chain joins TRBV6-6 to TRBJ2-6; D ambiguous. Per the germline V gene, CDR1 is MNHNY and CDR2 is SVGAGI (reference sequence). V was shortened by 7 bases and J by 3 bases, with 7 bases between the two germline ends. The CDR3 has 13 residues. CDR3 sequence (DNA): TGTGCCAGCACAAAACTTGGGGCCAACGTCCTGACTTTC. It specifies CASTKLGANVLTF.

The V and J genes are TRBV19 and TRBJ1-3, with a weak D call TRBD1 (5 bases). The CDR3 extends over 14 amino acids. V was clipped by 3 bases and J by 5 bases, with 11 bases between them. Germline CDR1 reads LNHDA; CDR2 reads SQIVND (reference sequence). The CDR3 sequence: CASSMPGKRNTIYF. CDR3 coding DNA: TGTGCCAGTAGTATGCCAGGGAAGAGAAACACCATATATTTT. Filled out from reference TRBV19 and TRBJ1-3, the complete variable domain reads DGGITQSPKYLFRKEGQNVTLSCEQNLNHDAMYWYRQDPGQGLRLIYYSQIVNDFQKGDIAEGYSVSREKKESFPLTVTSAQKNPTAFYLCASSMPGKRNTIYFGEGSWLTVV.

V usage is TRBV9 and J usage is TRBJ2-5, with 11 bases that match TRBD2. CDR1 and CDR2 from the germline V gene are SGDLS and YYNGEE. Losses at the gene ends were 0 bases for V and 5 bases for J; bases not matched to a gene: 9. The CDR3 spans 17 residues. The CDR3 bases are TGTGCCAGCAGCGTAGCTGCCCGTAGCGGGAGGGCGGAGACCCAGTACTTC. Its translation: CASSVAARSGRAETQYF.